One sample yielded the 6 T cell receptor beta chains listed below, sequenced in a study of T cells in Graves' hyperthyroidism and ophthalmopathy. Amplification targeted TCR beta CDR3 regions from RNA transcripts. The HTBI primer set was used in a first-round RT-PCR of the TCR CDR3. Using its own MiXCR run on the multiplex PCR reads, TCRdb lists one record per CDR3 protein. The data hold about 620,000 distinct CDR3 sequences, with about 17% observed a single time. The sequenced material came from blood. Receptors were obtained from a woman aged 25 to 39 with Graves' hyperthyroidism.

The table lists this clonotype with a count of one. The chain employs TRBV9 and TRBJ2-3, with D unclear. V dropped 0 bases and J dropped 1 base, with 9 bases sitting between them. The CDR3 consists of 15 residues. The germline CDR1 and CDR2 sequences are SGDLS and YYNGEE. This CDR3 is CASSVGSPRTDTQYF. The CDR3 bases are TGTGCCAGCAGCGTAGGTAGTCCTCGCACAGATACGCAGTATTTT. The full variable domain, its missing parts supplied by reference TRBV9 and TRBJ2-3, is DSGVTQTPKHLITATGQRVTLRCSPRSGDLSVYWYQQSLDQGLQFLIQYYNGEERAKGNILERFSAQQFPDLHSELNLSSLELGDSALYFCASSVGSPRTDTQYFGPGTRLTVL.

This chain connects TRBV20-1 to TRBJ2-2; 7 positions match TRBD2. Germline V lookup: CDR1 DFQATT, CDR2 SNEGSKA (reference sequence). The CDR3 contains 16 residues. The V and J ends lost 2 bases and 0 bases, in that order; junction bases with no gene match: 6. The CDR3 bases are TGCAGTGCTAGACCTGGGGGGGAATCGAACACCGGGGAGCTGTTTTTT. The encoded protein is CSARPGGESNTGELFF.

The J gene is TRBJ2-7, the V gene TRBV29-1; 11 nucleotides match TRBD2. The CDR3 has 12 amino acids. CDR1 is SQVTM and CDR2 is ANQGSEA in the germline V gene. V was clipped by 7 bases and J by 4 bases; unmatched bases: 3. CDR3 protein: CSAGTSGYEQYF. In DNA form, the CDR3 reads TGCAGCGCGGGGACTAGCGGATACGAGCAGTACTTC.

The chain links TRBV29-1 to TRBJ1-3; D gene uncertain. This CDR3 is built from 12 residues. Trimming shortened V by 4 bases and J by 4 bases, and 8 bases separated the two germline ends. Germline CDR1 is SQVTM and CDR2 is ANQGSEA. The CDR3 region has the DNA TGCAGCGTTGTTAGCGGGGGAAACACCATATATTTT. Encoded protein: CSVVSGGNTIYF. Full variable domain (rest looked up from reference TRBV29-1 and TRBJ1-3): SAVISQKPSRDICQRGTSLTIQCQVDSQVTMMFWYRQQPGQSLTLIATANQGSEATYESGFVIDKFPISRPNLTFSTLTVSNMSPEDSSIYLCSVVSGGNTIYFGEGSWLTVV.

Notes on this clonotype: A much bigger clone sits one base away, suggesting this may be a read error. The CDR3 spells CSVEVRGRSVYNEQYF. CDR3 sequence (DNA): TGCAGCGTTGAGGTGAGGGGACGTTCCGTCTACAATGAGCAGTACTTC. The V and J genes are TRBV29-1 and TRBJ2-7, with D tentatively TRBD1 or TRBD2 (5 bases each). V lost 3 bases to trimming and J lost 7 bases, with 25 bases between them. In germline, CDR1 is SQVTM, CDR2 ANQGSEA. CDR3 length: 16 residues.

This clonotype occurred many times. The chain has TRBV18 and TRBJ1-1; TRBD1 matches at 8 bases. The CDR3 length is 14 residues. Unmatched junction bases numbered 6, after V lost 5 bases and J lost 4 bases. The V gene's germline CDR1 is KGHSH and CDR2 LQKENI. As DNA, the CDR3 is TGTGCCAGCTCATCCGACAGGGGCTTCACTGAAGCTTTCTTT. It specifies CASSSDRGFTEAFF. Full variable domain (missing parts from reference TRBV18 and TRBJ1-1): NAGVMQNPRHLVRRRGQEARLRCSPMKGHSHVYWYRQLPEEGLKFMVYLQKENIIDESGMPKERFSAEFPKEGPSILRIQQVVRGDSAAYFCASSSDRGFTEAFFGQGTRLTVV.